The 23 T cell receptor beta chains below were found in one sample sequenced in a study of human versus mouse CDR3 diversity and MHC coevolution. TCRdb's copy holds only in-frame clones and misses some; the assay was immunoSEQ multiplex PCR. The data contain 50,000 to 70,000 clones, approximately 94% of them seen just once; the ten biggest clones take up over 15%. Sequenced: naive CD4+ T cells from blood. Noted subset: CD45RO-negative CD62L-positive naive CD4 T cells. These receptors came from a person in their sixties or seventies in good health.

V and J are TRBV29-1 and TRBJ2-7; the D gene is possibly TRBD1 (6 bases). Germline values: CDR1 SQVTM, CDR2 ANQGSEA. The V end lost 6 bases, the J end lost 3 bases, and 12 bases lay between the germline ends. The CDR3 has 12 residues. The CDR3 DNA sequence: TGCAGCGTAGGGACAAACAACTACGAGCAGTACTTC. Its protein is CSVGTNNYEQYF.

The CDR3 DNA is TGTGCCAGCAGCTTTTTGGCGGCGGAGACCCAGTACTTC. Amino acid sequence: CASSFLAAETQYF. The rearrangement links TRBV7-2 to TRBJ2-5; D is unresolved. Trimming stripped 3 bases from V and 5 bases from J, with 10 bases between. Germline assignment: CDR1 SGHTA and CDR2 FQGNSA. The CDR3 has 13 residues.

This chain joins TRBV2 and TRBJ2-7; 12 positions match TRBD1. V gave up 6 bases and J gave up 5 bases; unmatched junction bases: 11. Germline loops: CDR1 SNHLY, CDR2 FYNNEI. The CDR3 is 16 residues long. The CDR3 DNA reads as TGTGCCAGCAGATCTACCGGGACAGGGGGCCGAGACGAGCAGTACTTC. Translation gives CASRSTGTGGRDEQYF.

The chain uses TRBV7-3 and TRBJ2-6; unclear D gene. Germline values: CDR1 SGHTA, CDR2 FQGTGA. The CDR3 sequence is 18 residues long. The V and J ends lost 0 bases and 0 bases respectively, with 12 bases between them. In DNA form, the CDR3 reads TGTGCCAGCAGCTTAACGGGTCAGGCCGGCTCTGGGGCCAACGTCCTGACTTTC. Amino acid sequence: CASSLTGQAGSGANVLTF.

J is TRBJ2-3 and V is TRBV14; 10 positions match TRBD2. This CDR3 comprises 15 residues. Germline assignment: CDR1 SGHDN and CDR2 FVKESK. Losses at the gene ends were 2 bases for V and 7 bases for J; bases not matched to a gene: 6. The CDR3 is CASSQLAGATHTQYF. In DNA, the CDR3 is TGTGCCAGCAGCCAACTAGCGGGAGCAACGCATACGCAGTATTTT.

This chain connects TRBV10-3 to TRBJ1-2; D is uncertain. V was clipped by 0 bases and J by 0 bases, with 8 bases between them. Germline lookup yields CDR1 ENHRY and CDR2 SYGVKD. The CDR3 contains 15 residues. As DNA, the CDR3 is TGTGCCATCAGTGAGTCGAGAGCCGCTAACTATGGCTACACCTTC. It is translated as CAISESRAANYGYTF.

CDR3 in DNA: TGTGCCAGCAGCTTATCGAGTCCTAACTATGGCTACACCTTC. This codes for CASSLSSPNYGYTF. The chain links TRBV5-8 to TRBJ1-2; D remains ambiguous. Germline CDR1 is SGHTS and CDR2 is YDEGEE. This CDR3 has 14 amino acids. The V and J ends lost 2 bases and 0 bases respectively, with 8 bases between them.

The V and J genes are TRBV19 and TRBJ2-3; 10 nucleotides align to TRBD2. The V gene end was trimmed by 3 bases and the J gene end by 2 bases; junction bases not matched to a gene: 5. The germline V gene encodes CDR1 LNHDA and CDR2 SQIVND (reference sequence). CDR3 length: 16 residues. The CDR3 loop reads CASSIGLAGVTDTQYF. The CDR3 nucleotides read TGTGCCAGTAGTATTGGCCTAGCGGGGGTCACAGATACGCAGTATTTT.

Remarks on this clone: One end of the junction is discordant with germline, which a read error may explain. V and J are TRBV29-1 and TRBJ2-5; TRBD1 matches 8 bases. Germline lookup yields CDR1 SQVTM and CDR2 ANQGSEA. The CDR3 consists of 13 residues. CDR3 DNA sequence: TGCAGCGCGCAGGGGGCCAGGGGAGAGCCCCAGTACTTC. It codes for CSAQGARGEPQYF.

This chain links TRBV19 with TRBJ2-5; possible D gene TRBD2, 5 bases. The CDR3 is 14 residues long. V was pared by 2 bases and J by 5 bases, with 12 bases between. The V gene's germline CDR1 is LNHDA and CDR2 SQIVND (reference sequence). CDR3 in DNA: TGTGCCAGTAGTATACGGGGTATCGGGGAGACCCAGTACTTC. Translated: CASSIRGIGETQYF.

V is TRBV7-2 and J is TRBJ2-7, with TRBD2 matching 9 bases. This CDR3 has 17 residues. The trim removed 4 bases at V and 0 bases at J, leaving 10 bases unmatched. Germline loops: CDR1 SGHTA, CDR2 FQGNSA. In DNA form, the CDR3 reads TGTGCCAGCAGCTCCCTTGTTAGTAGCGGGAGCTCCTACGAGCAGTACTTC. Residues: CASSSLVSSGSSYEQYF.

A single count supports this clone. The chain recombines TRBV5-4 with TRBJ1-2; D call uncertain. The CDR3 has 15 residues. Trimming stripped 3 bases from V and 7 bases from J, with 19 bases between. Per the germline V gene, CDR1 is SGHNT and CDR2 is YYREEE (reference sequence). The CDR3 coding sequence is TGTGCCAGCAGCTCTTTTCCGGGAGGTCCTTCTGGCTACACCTTC. Its translation is CASSSFPGGPSGYTF.

The CDR3 DNA is TGCGCCAGCAGCATCGGGACAGGGTGGGACGGGGAGCTGTTTTTT. Translating it yields CASSIGTGWDGELFF. This chain links TRBV5-1 with TRBJ2-2; TRBD1 matches at 9 bases. This CDR3 has 15 residues. V trimming: 4 bases; J trimming: 7 bases; junction bases outside the gene matches: 8. Germline CDR1 and CDR2: SGHRS and YFSETQ.

The rearrangement joins TRBV30 to TRBJ2-3; D unclear. This CDR3 comprises 12 residues. Per the germline V gene, CDR1 is GTSNPN and CDR2 is SVGIG (reference sequence). V lost 2 bases and J 4 bases, leaving 7 bases between the germline ends. CDR3 bases: TGTGCCTGGAGTCCCCCATCAGATACGCAGTATTTT. The encoded protein is CAWSPPSDTQYF.

The rearrangement joins TRBV5-1 to TRBJ2-1; 9 bases align to TRBD2. V shed 0 bases and J 5 bases; nucleotides not matched to a gene: 6. The CDR3 is 16 residues long. Germline V lookup: CDR1 SGHRS, CDR2 YFSETQ. DNA of the CDR3: TGCGCCAGCAGCTTGGGGGCGGGAGGGCGAAACAATGAGCAGTTCTTC. Protein product: CASSLGAGGRNNEQFF.

The CDR3 DNA is TGTGCCTGGAGTGTACTCAGACTTAGGGGTGGCTACACCTTC. As protein: CAWSVLRLRGGYTF. The rearrangement uses TRBV30 and TRBJ1-2; D may be TRBD1 (5 bases). In germline, CDR1 is GTSNPN, CDR2 SVGIG (reference sequence). CDR3 length equals 14 residues. V was cut by 0 bases and J by 7 bases, with 15 bases left in between.

This chain connects TRBV29-1 to TRBJ1-3; perhaps TRBD1 as D (6 bases). V dropped 6 bases and J dropped 0 bases, with 12 bases sitting between them. The CDR3 loop spans 14 amino acids. Germline V gene sequence: CDR1 SQVTM, CDR2 ANQGSEA. DNA of the CDR3: TGCAGCGTCGCCCCGGACAGCTCTGGAAACACCATATATTTT. Translating it yields CSVAPDSSGNTIYF.

The chain employs TRBV18 and TRBJ2-1; D possibly corresponds to TRBD2 (5 bases). This CDR3 has 18 residues. Looked up from germline, CDR1 is KGHSH and CDR2 is LQKENI. V was pared by 3 bases and J by 0 bases, with 18 bases between. The CDR3 region is CASSPPLATHGSYNEQFF. The CDR3 nucleotides read TGTGCCAGCTCACCCCCCCTAGCTACCCATGGCTCCTACAATGAGCAGTTCTTC. The full variable domain, with the rest looked up from reference TRBV18 and TRBJ2-1, is NAGVMQNPRHLVRRRGQEARLRCSPMKGHSHVYWYRQLPEEGLKFMVYLQKENIIDESGMPKERFSAEFPKEGPSILRIQQVVRGDSAAYFCASSPPLATHGSYNEQFFGPGTRLTVL.

The gene calls are TRBV14 and TRBJ2-7; 14 bases map to TRBD2. The CDR3 consists of 19 residues. With V trimmed by 4 bases and J by 4 bases, 15 bases remained unmatched. The germline V gene encodes CDR1 SGHDN and CDR2 FVKESK. This chain's CDR3 is CASSPRTGLRLAGGYEQYF. The CDR3 nucleotides are TGTGCCAGCAGCCCTCGGACAGGGCTACGACTAGCGGGAGGGTACGAGCAGTACTTC.

The genes are TRBV19 and TRBJ2-2, with D unresolved. The CDR3 runs 16 residues. Germline lookup yields CDR1 LNHDA and CDR2 SQIVND (reference sequence). Trimming stripped 3 bases from V and 0 bases from J, with 11 bases between. CDR3 coding DNA: TGTGCCAGTAGTATCGAGCTGCGCTCGAACACCGGGGAGCTGTTTTTT. Translating it yields CASSIELRSNTGELFF.

This clone has just one count. A junction end diverges from the germline sequence, so it may reflect a read error. The rearrangement uses TRBV19 and TRBJ2-5, with 9 bases fitting TRBD2. CDR3 length equals 14 residues. Germline V CDR1 and CDR2: LNHDA, SQIVND (reference sequence). The CDR3 sequence: CAGSIGTSRETQYF. CDR3 bases: TGTGCCGGTAGTATCGGGACTAGCAGAGAGACCCAGTACTTC.

V is TRBV9 and J is TRBJ2-1, with TRBD2 matching over 8 bases. The V gene's germline CDR1 is SGDLS and CDR2 YYNGEE. Losses at the gene ends were 2 bases for V and 6 bases for J; bases not matched to a gene: 10. This CDR3 is built from 16 residues. Here the CDR3 reads CASSVAGTRIGNEQFF. The CDR3 DNA is TGTGCCAGCAGCGTGGCCGGGACTAGAATTGGCAATGAGCAGTTCTTC.

The J gene is TRBJ2-5, the V gene TRBV4-2; 11 nucleotides agree with TRBD1. The trim removed 3 bases at V and 7 bases at J, leaving 10 bases unmatched. Germline lookup yields CDR1 LGHNA and CDR2 YNFKEQ. The CDR3 is 16 residues long. The CDR3 coding sequence is TGTGCCAGCAGCCATCCGGGACAGGGGGATCTTGGGACCCAGTACTTC. Its protein product is CASSHPGQGDLGTQYF.